The 29 T cell receptor beta chains given below trace back to one sample, sequenced in a study of Graves' ophthalmopathy and Graves' hyperthyroidism. Beta-chain TCR CDR3 regions were amplified from RNA transcripts. RT-PCR in the first round used HTBI primers; a second-round multiplex PCR followed. MiXCR, applied by TCRdb to the multiplex PCR reads, yields one record per CDR3 protein. The table records roughly 700,000 distinct CDR3 sequences, 35% to 50% of them present only once. Sequenced sample: peripheral blood. The receptors originated from an adult man with Graves' ophthalmopathy.

V gene TRBV11-3 combines with J gene TRBJ2-3; 8 bases agree with TRBD1. V lost 3 bases to trimming and J lost 6 bases; unmatched junction nucleotides: 11. Looked up from germline, CDR1 is SGHNT and CDR2 is YENEEA. The CDR3 covers 16 residues. The CDR3 nucleotides are TGTGCCAGCAGCTTCGGGACAGGACCCCTCGGGGATACGCAGTATTTT. Residues: CASSFGTGPLGDTQYF.

The chain has TRBV10-3 and TRBJ2-5; a possible D gene is TRBD2 (7 bases). V lost 6 bases and J lost 5, with 13 bases in between. The germline gives CDR1 ENHRY, CDR2 SYGVKD. The CDR3 length is 13 residues. The DNA of the CDR3 is TGTGCCATCAGGGAAGGGGGAGGGGAGACCCAGTACTTC. Translation: CAIREGGGETQYF.

In the case of this clonotype: One end of the junction varies from germline; a read error may be responsible. The chain uses TRBV10-3 and TRBJ2-7; the D gene is possibly TRBD1 (6 bases). This CDR3 spans 16 amino acids. In germline, CDR1 is ENHRY, CDR2 SYGVKD. The CDR3 is CASSYSMGALSYEQYF. The CDR3 DNA sequence: TGTGCCAGCAGTTACTCGATGGGGGCCTTGTCCTACGAGCAGTACTTC.

This clonotype appeared many times. The chain has TRBV24-1 and TRBJ1-5; D is possibly TRBD1 (6 bases). V dropped 11 bases and J dropped 3 bases, with 16 bases sitting between them. This CDR3 comprises 14 residues. Looked up from germline, CDR1 is KGHDR and CDR2 is SFDVKD. This CDR3 reads CASIAQGYNQPQHF. CDR3 sequence (DNA): TGTGCCAGCATTGCACAGGGCTACAATCAGCCCCAGCATTTT.

V gene TRBV29-1 combines with J gene TRBJ2-3, with 7 nucleotides matching TRBD1. In germline, CDR1 is SQVTM, CDR2 ANQGSEA. V gave up 3 bases and J gave up 0 bases; unmatched junction bases: 9. The CDR3 loop spans 16 amino acids. The DNA for the CDR3 is TGCAGCGTTGATGGATTCGAGGGGGCTAGCACAGATACGCAGTATTTT. Translating it yields CSVDGFEGASTDTQYF.

This clonotype showed up many times. The rearrangement uses TRBV20-1 and TRBJ2-7, with a weak D call TRBD1 (5 bases). CDR3 length equals 12 residues. Germline assignment: CDR1 DFQATT and CDR2 SNEGSKA (reference sequence). Trimming shortened V by 3 bases and J by 4 bases, and 10 bases separated the two germline ends. DNA of the CDR3: TGCAGTGCTAGGCAGGGTTATTACGAGCAGTACTTC. It is translated as CSARQGYYEQYF.

This clonotype showed up just a few times. This chain connects TRBV5-4 to TRBJ2-7, with D possibly TRBD1 on 5 matching bases. The CDR3 is 14 amino acids. Trimming took 0 bases from V and 3 from J, leaving 10 bases between them. Looked up from germline, CDR1 is SGHNT and CDR2 is YYREEE (reference sequence). The CDR3 sequence: CASSLDFTGYEQYF. The CDR3 nucleotides are TGTGCCAGCAGCTTGGATTTCACAGGCTACGAGCAGTACTTC.

This clonotype has only a few counts. The V gene is TRBV7-9, the J gene TRBJ2-5; D is unclear. This CDR3 region has 14 residues. The V end was cut by 5 bases, the J end by 5 bases, with 15 bases between. CDR1 and CDR2 from the germline V gene are SEHNR and FQNEAQ (reference sequence). The CDR3 DNA is TGTGCCAGCAGCGGGATGAAAGAGCAGGAGACCCAGTACTTC. Translated: CASSGMKEQETQYF.

This clonotype was detected only a few times. V usage is TRBV7-9 and J usage is TRBJ2-2; 7 bases fit TRBD2. CDR3 size: 15 residues. Losses at the gene ends were 6 bases for V and 4 bases for J; bases not matched to a gene: 8. Germline loops: CDR1 SEHNR, CDR2 FQNEAQ (reference sequence). The CDR3 bases are TGTGCCAGCAGTATACTAGCGAGAACCACCGGGGAGCTGTTTTTT. Translated: CASSILARTTGELFF.

This clonotype has just a few counts. The chain uses TRBV5-1 and TRBJ1-2; 9 nucleotides match TRBD1. With V trimmed by 4 bases and J by 6 bases, 10 bases remained unmatched. Germline CDR1 is SGHRS and CDR2 is YFSETQ. This CDR3 has 15 residues. The CDR3 DNA is TGCGCCAGCAGCCTGTCCGGGACAGGGATCGATGGCTACACCTTC. Encoded protein: CASSLSGTGIDGYTF.

V and J are TRBV20-1 and TRBJ1-5; tentative D call: TRBD1 (5 bases). The CDR3 totals 11 residues. The ends were cut back, 0 bases at V and 13 bases at J, with 10 bases in the middle. Germline lookup yields CDR1 DFQATT and CDR2 SNEGSKA (reference sequence). The CDR3 sequence: CSARDPGGQHF. In DNA form, the CDR3 reads TGCAGTGCTAGAGATCCGGGGGGTCAGCATTTT.

As for this clonotype: An end of the junction does not agree with germline; a read error may underlie this. The chain combines TRBV10-3 with TRBJ2-2; 13 nucleotides agree with TRBD2. Germline-derived CDR1 and CDR2 are ENHRY and SYGVKD. The CDR3 has 17 residues. CDR3 amino acids: CASSPGLAGISTGELFF. In DNA form, the CDR3 reads TGTGCCAGCAGTCCGGGACTAGCGGGAATCAGCACCGGGGAGCTGTTTTTT.

This chain joins TRBV29-1 and TRBJ2-3; D gene uncertain. Trimming pared 3 bases from V and 5 bases from J, leaving 9 bases between. This CDR3 contains 12 residues. Per germline, CDR1 SQVTM and CDR2 ANQGSEA. The CDR3 sequence: CSVDWTGDTQYF. The CDR3 DNA is TGCAGCGTTGACTGGACGGGAGATACGCAGTATTTT.

The gene calls are TRBV7-9 and TRBJ1-2; 10 nucleotides line up with TRBD1. The J segment lost 3 bases and the V segment lost 1 base, leaving 11 bases of the junction unmatched. CDR3 length equals 18 residues. The germline CDR1 and CDR2 sequences are SEHNR and FQNEAQ (reference sequence). The CDR3 region has the DNA TGTGCCAGCAGCTTAGAAACCCGACGACAGGGGGCGGACTATGGCTACACCTTC. Its protein is CASSLETRRQGADYGYTF.

The chain uses TRBV19 and TRBJ1-3; perhaps TRBD1 as D (5 bases). The CDR3 is 14 residues long. V was trimmed by 9 bases and J by 4 bases, leaving 16 bases between them. Germline-derived CDR1 and CDR2 are LNHDA and SQIVND (reference sequence). Here the CDR3 DNA reads TGTGCCAGCCATGTCGGGACCTACGGAAACACCATATATTTT. Translating it yields CASHVGTYGNTIYF.

Remarks on this clonotype: A much larger clone lies a single base off, so this may be a read error. The chain uses TRBV19 and TRBJ2-5, with 8 positions matching TRBD1. V gave up 6 bases and J gave up 11 bases; unmatched junction bases: 17. Germline V gene lookup returns CDR1 LNHDA and CDR2 SQIVND (reference sequence). The CDR3 spans 15 residues. Here the CDR3 DNA reads TGTGCCAGTAGGATATCCGGGACAGGACCATACGGGCAGTACTTC. This codes for CASRISGTGPYGQYF.

As regards this clonotype: One base away lies a much larger clone, so this may be a sequencing read error. The chain recombines TRBV20-1 with TRBJ2-5, with a tentative D call TRBD1 (6 bases). This CDR3 is built from 13 residues. Trimming left V 3 bases short and J 5 bases short, with 13 bases between. CDR1 DFQATT and CDR2 SNEGSKA come from the germline V gene (reference sequence). As DNA, the CDR3 is TGCAGTGCTAGCGGCAGGGGATGGGAGACCCAGTACTTC. It codes for CSASGRGWETQYF.

The V and J genes are TRBV25-1 and TRBJ2-5; maybe TRBD2 (6 bases). Germline loops: CDR1 MGHDK, CDR2 SYGVNS. The CDR3 runs to 13 residues. V was clipped by 10 bases and J by 4 bases, with 16 bases between them. The CDR3 DNA reads as TGTGCCACCCAACCTCTGGGGGGAGAGACCCAGTACTTC. Its translation is CATQPLGGETQYF.

Ten or more counts support this clonotype. The CDR3 is CASSSGLRTEAFF. DNA of the CDR3: TGTGCCAGCAGTTCCGGGTTGAGGACTGAAGCTTTCTTT. This rearrangement joins TRBV6-6 to TRBJ1-1; no clear D gene. The CDR3 covers 13 residues. Trimming stripped 4 bases from V and 5 bases from J, with 11 bases between. CDR1 is MNHNY, CDR2 SVGAGI, per germline (reference sequence).

This clonotype was seen a handful of times. The chain joins TRBV6-5 to TRBJ2-7, with 7 positions matching TRBD1. The CDR3 is made up of 14 amino acids. In germline, CDR1 is MNHEY, CDR2 SVGAGI. V shed 5 bases and J 4 bases; nucleotides not matched to a gene: 8. CDR3 amino acids: CASSREGGWYEQYF. The CDR3 nucleotides are TGTGCCAGCAGTAGGGAAGGGGGCTGGTACGAGCAGTACTTC.

In DNA form, the CDR3 reads TGTGCCAGCAGCTTAATCAGTACCGCCGGCACCGGGGAGCTGTTTTTT. Its protein product is CASSLISTAGTGELFF. The genes are TRBV7-3 and TRBJ2-2, with D hard to call. CDR1 and CDR2 from the germline V gene are SGHTA and FQGTGA. Trimming removed 1 base at V and 4 bases at J, with 13 bases between. This CDR3 is built from 16 residues.

About this clonotype itself: This may come from a read error, since a much larger clone is one base off. The CDR3 coding sequence is TGTGCCAGGGGCCTTCTCGAGGGAAACACCATATATTTT. Residues: CARGLLEGNTIYF. The rearrangement joins TRBV2 to TRBJ1-3; no definite D call. Trimming took off 9 bases at V and 4 bases at J, with 13 bases between the two ends. From germline, CDR1 is SNHLY and CDR2 FYNNEI. The CDR3 spans 13 residues.

Ten or more counts support this clonotype. The CDR3, as DNA: TGTGCCAGCAGCTTAACCCGGAATCAGCCCCAGCATTTT. Translation gives CASSLTRNQPQHF. V gene TRBV7-6 combines with J gene TRBJ1-5; D is unclear. The germline V gene encodes CDR1 SGHVS and CDR2 FNYEAQ. The CDR3 sequence is 13 residues long. Trimming removed 2 bases from V and 4 bases from J, with 6 bases in between.

The chain has TRBV7-9 and TRBJ1-5; 8 bases line up with TRBD1. Germline assignment: CDR1 SEHNR and CDR2 FQNEAQ (reference sequence). This CDR3 is 15 amino acids long. Unmatched junction bases numbered 5, after V lost 5 bases and J lost 2 bases. CDR3: CASSPTGVGNQPQHF. As DNA, the CDR3 is TGTGCCAGCAGCCCGACAGGGGTCGGCAATCAGCCCCAGCATTTT.

This clonotype was recorded a few times. V and J are TRBV6-1 and TRBJ1-3; 7 bases match TRBD1. This CDR3 is 21 amino acids long. Trimming cost V 2 bases and J 0 bases; bases outside gene matches: 19. Germline CDR1 MNHNS, CDR2 SASEGT. This chain's CDR3 is CASSETIPGTAYERSGNTIYF. The DNA of the CDR3 is TGTGCCAGCAGTGAAACGATACCCGGGACAGCTTACGAGCGCTCTGGAAACACCATATATTTT.

This clonotype was seen ten or more times. V usage is TRBV10-3 and J usage is TRBJ2-7; possible D gene TRBD2, 6 bases. The V and J ends lost 3 bases and 0 bases respectively, with 15 bases between them. There are 16 residues in the CDR3. In germline, CDR1 is ENHRY, CDR2 SYGVKD. CDR3 region: CAISDTDYRSSYEQYF. For the CDR3, the DNA is TGTGCCATCAGTGACACGGACTATCGGAGCTCCTACGAGCAGTACTTC.

This clonotype was counted many times. The rearrangement uses TRBV20-1 and TRBJ2-5; D is perhaps TRBD1 (6 bases). Per germline, CDR1 DFQATT and CDR2 SNEGSKA (reference sequence). The CDR3 consists of 12 residues. V shed 6 bases and J shed 2 bases, with 10 bases lying between them. The DNA for the CDR3 is TGCAGTGCAGAAGGACAGCAAGAGACCCAGTACTTC. Its translation: CSAEGQQETQYF.

The table lists this clonotype with many counts. V usage is TRBV7-8 and J usage is TRBJ1-6; D perhaps matches TRBD1 (5 bases). Trimming left V 3 bases short and J 3 bases short, with 12 bases between. The germline V gene encodes CDR1 SGHVS and CDR2 FQNEAQ. This CDR3 is 16 amino acids long. CDR3 loop: CASSFGGTNYNSPLHF. CDR3 DNA: TGTGCCAGCAGCTTCGGGGGTACCAACTATAATTCACCCCTCCACTTT.

This clonotype was detected a few times. The J gene is TRBJ1-1, the V gene TRBV10-3; the D gene is possibly TRBD1 (5 bases). Between the trimmed V and J ends, which lost 10 bases and 8 bases, there was a span of 17 bases. CDR1 is ENHRY and CDR2 is SYGVKD in the germline V gene. The CDR3 contains 12 residues. The CDR3 nucleotides read TGTGCCAGCAGGGCGTTGGAGGGGGAAGCTTTCTTT. As protein: CASRALEGEAFF.